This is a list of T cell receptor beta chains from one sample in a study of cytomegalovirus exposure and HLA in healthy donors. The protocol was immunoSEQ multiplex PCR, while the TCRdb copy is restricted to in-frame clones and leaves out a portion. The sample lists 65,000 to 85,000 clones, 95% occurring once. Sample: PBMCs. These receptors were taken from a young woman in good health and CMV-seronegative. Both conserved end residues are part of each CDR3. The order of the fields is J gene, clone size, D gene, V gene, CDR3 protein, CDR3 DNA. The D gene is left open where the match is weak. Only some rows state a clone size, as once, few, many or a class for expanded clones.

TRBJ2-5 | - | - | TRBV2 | CASTSGVWETQYF | TGTGCCAGTACTTCAGGGGTTTGGGAGACCCAGTACTTC
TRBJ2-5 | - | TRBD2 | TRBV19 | CASSTTLAGEGLWKTQYF | TGTGCCAGTAGTACCACCCTAGCGGGAGAGGGTTTATGGAAGACCCAGTACTTC
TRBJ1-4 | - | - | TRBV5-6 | CASSLAYITNEKLFF | TGTGCCAGCAGCTTGGCCTATATTACTAATGAAAAACTGTTTTTT
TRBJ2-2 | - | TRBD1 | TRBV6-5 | CASRTDRGKTGELFF | TGTGCCAGCAGGACGGACAGGGGAAAAACCGGGGAGCTGTTTTTT
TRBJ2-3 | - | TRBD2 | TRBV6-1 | CASSEIGLVSDTQYF | TGTGCCAGCAGTGAAATCGGACTAGTCTCAGATACGCAGTATTTT
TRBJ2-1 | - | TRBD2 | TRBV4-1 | CASSNPLGTKPYNEQFF | TGCGCCAGCAGCAACCCCTTGGGGACTAAACCCTACAATGAGCAGTTCTTC
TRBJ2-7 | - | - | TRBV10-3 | CAIKEGAYEQYF | TGTGCCATCAAAGAGGGGGCCTACGAGCAGTACTTC
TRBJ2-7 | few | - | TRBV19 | CASSNRYQGYEQYF | TGTGCCAGTAGTAACCGATACCAGGGATACGAGCAGTACTTC
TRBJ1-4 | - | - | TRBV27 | CASSLFSGSTNEKLFF | TGTGCCAGCAGTTTATTCAGCGGGTCAACTAATGAAAAACTGTTTTTT
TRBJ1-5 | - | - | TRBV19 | CASSNQGYLLNQPQHF | TGTGCCAGTAGTAACCAGGGCTATCTCCTAAATCAGCCCCAGCATTTT
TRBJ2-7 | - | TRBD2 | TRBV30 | CAWSPPPWEREAYEQYF | TGTGCCTGGAGTCCACCCCCCTGGGAGCGGGAGGCCTACGAGCAGTACTTC
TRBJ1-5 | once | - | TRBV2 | CASSQSDRNQPQHF | TGTGCCAGCAGCCAGTCGGACAGAAATCAGCCCCAGCATTTT
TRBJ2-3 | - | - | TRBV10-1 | CASSLGEDTQYF | TGCGCCAGCAGTCTAGGGGAAGATACGCAGTATTTT
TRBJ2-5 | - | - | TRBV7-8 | CASSPRRVRLETQYF | TGTGCCAGCAGCCCCCGCAGGGTCAGGTTGGAGACCCAGTACTTC
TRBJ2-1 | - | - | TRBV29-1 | CSVEGWAKGEQFF | TGCAGCGTTGAAGGGTGGGCGAAAGGTGAGCAGTTCTTC
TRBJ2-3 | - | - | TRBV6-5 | CASSSLAADTQYF | TGTGCCAGCAGTTCACTAGCTGCAGATACGCAGTATTTT
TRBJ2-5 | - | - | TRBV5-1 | CASSRWTGNQETQYF | TGCGCCAGCAGCCGGTGGACCGGGAACCAAGAGACCCAGTACTTC
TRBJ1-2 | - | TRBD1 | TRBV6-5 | CASSYIYGTVNGYTF | TGTGCCAGCAGTTACATCTATGGGACAGTTAATGGCTACACCTTC
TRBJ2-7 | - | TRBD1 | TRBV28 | CATRQGIDEQYF | TGTGCCACACGACAGGGGATCGACGAGCAGTACTTC
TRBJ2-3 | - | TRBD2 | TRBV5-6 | CASSGGLAGTTDTQYF | TGTGCCAGCAGCGGAGGACTAGCGGGGACCACAGATACGCAGTATTTT
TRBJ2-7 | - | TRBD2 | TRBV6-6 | CASSYSGGGEQYF | TGTGCCAGCAGTTACTCTGGCGGGGGCGAGCAGTACTTC
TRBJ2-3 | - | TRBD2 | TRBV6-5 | CASSYRGDTDTQYF | TGTGCCAGCAGTTACCGGGGGGACACAGATACGCAGTATTTT
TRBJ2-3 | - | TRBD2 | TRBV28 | CASSGSTSGGAADTQYF | TGTGCCAGCAGTGGATCGACCTCGGGGGGGGCGGCAGATACGCAGTATTTT
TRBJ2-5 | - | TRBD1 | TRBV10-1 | CASSESPGQVDQETQYF | TGCGCCAGCAGTGAGTCCCCGGGACAGGTGGACCAAGAGACCCAGTACTTC
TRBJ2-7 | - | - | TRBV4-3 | CASSQVVRYEQYF | TGCGCCAGCAGCCAAGTTGTGAGGTACGAGCAGTACTTC
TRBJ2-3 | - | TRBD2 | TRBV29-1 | CSVVPGLARDTQYF | TGCAGCGTTGTCCCGGGACTAGCTAGAGATACGCAGTATTTT
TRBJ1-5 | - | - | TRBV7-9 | CASSLFWMESNQPQHF | TGTGCCAGCAGCTTATTTTGGATGGAGAGCAATCAGCCCCAGCATTTT
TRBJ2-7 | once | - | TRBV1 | CTSSPRQGIVREQYF | TGCACCAGCAGCCCCAGACAGGGGATCGTTCGGGAGCAGTACTTC
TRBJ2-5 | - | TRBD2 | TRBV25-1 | CASSPSPVGGETQYF | TGTGCCAGCAGCCCATCCCCCGTCGGGGGGGAGACCCAGTACTTC
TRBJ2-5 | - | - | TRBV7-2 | CASSLGGKGRETQYF | TGTGCCAGCAGCTTAGGGGGCAAGGGGCGAGAGACCCAGTACTTC
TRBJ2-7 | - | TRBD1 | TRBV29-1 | CSVPGTGDEQYF | TGCAGCGTTCCCGGGACAGGGGACGAGCAGTACTTC
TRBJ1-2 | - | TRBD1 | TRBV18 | CASSPADRDYGYTF | TGTGCCAGCTCACCAGCGGACAGGGACTATGGCTACACCTTC
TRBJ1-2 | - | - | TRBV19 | CASTSRRVYGYTF | TGTGCCAGTACTTCCCGGAGGGTCTATGGCTACACCTTC
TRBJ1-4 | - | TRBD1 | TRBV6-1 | CASRGQGIEKLFF | TGTGCCAGCAGGGGACAGGGGATTGAAAAACTGTTTTTT
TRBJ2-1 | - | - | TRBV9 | CASSPPGTPPYNEQFF | TGTGCCAGCAGCCCCCCCGGGACTCCCCCCTACAATGAGCAGTTCTTC
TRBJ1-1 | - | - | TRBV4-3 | CASSQDQIPGVRVRLDTEAFF | TGCGCCAGCAGCCAAGATCAAATCCCAGGGGTAAGGGTAAGGCTGGACACTGAAGCTTTCTTT
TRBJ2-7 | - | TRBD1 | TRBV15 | CATSRGMTGAHEQYF | TGTGCCACCAGCAGAGGCATGACAGGGGCGCACGAGCAGTACTTC
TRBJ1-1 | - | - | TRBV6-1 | CASSGPGQRIF | TGTGCCAGCAGTGGTCCGGGACAACGGATTTTT
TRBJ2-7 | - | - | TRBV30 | CAWNPGSAKFSTVGEQYF | TGTGCCTGGAACCCAGGGTCCGCCAAGTTCAGTACTGTTGGCGAGCAGTACTTC
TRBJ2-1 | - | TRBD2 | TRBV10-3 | CAISESRAGGTYEQFF | TGTGCCATCAGTGAGTCTCGGGCGGGGGGGACATACGAGCAGTTCTTC
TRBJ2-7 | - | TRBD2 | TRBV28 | CASSRTSGRNEQYF | TGTGCCAGCAGCCGGACTAGCGGGAGGAACGAGCAGTACTTC
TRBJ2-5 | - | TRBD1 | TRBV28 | CASSKDRGYEETQYF | TGTGCCAGCAGCAAGGACAGGGGTTATGAGGAGACCCAGTACTTC
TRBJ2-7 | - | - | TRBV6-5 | CASSYAQASSYEQYF | TGTGCCAGCAGTTACGCCCAGGCGAGCTCCTACGAGCAGTACTTC
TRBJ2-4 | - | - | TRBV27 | CASSLRGSPNIQYF | TGTGCCAGCAGTTTACGGGGTTCCCCCAACATTCAGTACTTC
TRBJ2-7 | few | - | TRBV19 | CASSSPPWDKSYEQYF | TGTGCCAGTAGTTCGCCGCCCTGGGACAAGTCCTACGAGCAGTACTTC
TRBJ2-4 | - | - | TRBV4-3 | CASSQDRAYLAKNIQYF | TGCGCCAGCAGCCAAGATCGAGCGTACCTAGCCAAAAACATTCAGTACTTC
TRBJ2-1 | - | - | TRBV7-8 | CASSLVGEYNEQFF | TGTGCCAGCAGCTTAGTAGGGGAATACAATGAGCAGTTCTTC
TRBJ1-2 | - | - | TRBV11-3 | CASSLGSGGPPNYGYTF | TGTGCCAGCAGCTTAGGTTCGGGGGGCCCGCCTAACTATGGCTACACCTTC
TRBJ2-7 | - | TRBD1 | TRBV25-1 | CASSRTGYEQYF | TGTGCCAGCAGTCGGACAGGCTACGAGCAGTACTTC
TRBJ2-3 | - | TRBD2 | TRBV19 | CASKGTSGSIAQYF | TGTGCCAGTAAAGGGACTAGCGGGAGTATTGCGCAGTATTTT
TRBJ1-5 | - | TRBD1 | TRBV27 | CASSLESGQGEDQPQHF | TGTGCCAGCAGTTTAGAGTCCGGACAGGGGGAGGATCAGCCCCAGCATTTT
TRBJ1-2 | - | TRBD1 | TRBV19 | CASSPDRVKGYTF | TGTGCCAGTAGCCCGGACAGGGTAAAAGGCTACACCTTC
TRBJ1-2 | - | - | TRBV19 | CASRSPGLDYGYTF | TGTGCCAGTAGGAGCCCAGGTTTGGACTATGGCTACACCTTC
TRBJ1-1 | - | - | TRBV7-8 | CASSLTYSLAVNTEAFF | TGTGCCAGCAGCTTAACGTACAGCCTTGCAGTGAACACTGAAGCTTTCTTT
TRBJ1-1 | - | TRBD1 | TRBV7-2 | CASIIWTGATEAFF | TGTGCCAGCATAATTTGGACAGGGGCCACTGAAGCTTTCTTT
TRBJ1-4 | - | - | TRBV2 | CASWHRAGPLGEKLFF | TGTGCCAGCTGGCACCGAGCTGGGCCCCTCGGTGAAAAACTGTTTTTT
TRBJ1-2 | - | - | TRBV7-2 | CASSPQASGWGLWGYTF | TGTGCCAGCAGCCCCCAGGCGTCTGGGTGGGGCTTGTGGGGCTACACCTTC
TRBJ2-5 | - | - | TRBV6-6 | CASSYASPPTAGTQYF | TGTGCCAGCAGTTACGCCTCACCGCCGACGGCGGGGACCCAGTACTTC
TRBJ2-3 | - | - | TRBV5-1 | CASSPPGGTDTQYF | TGCGCCAGCAGCCCCCCCGGGGGCACAGATACGCAGTATTTT
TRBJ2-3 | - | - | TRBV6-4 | CASSQTSTDTQYF | TGTGCCAGCAGTCAAACAAGCACAGATACGCAGTATTTT